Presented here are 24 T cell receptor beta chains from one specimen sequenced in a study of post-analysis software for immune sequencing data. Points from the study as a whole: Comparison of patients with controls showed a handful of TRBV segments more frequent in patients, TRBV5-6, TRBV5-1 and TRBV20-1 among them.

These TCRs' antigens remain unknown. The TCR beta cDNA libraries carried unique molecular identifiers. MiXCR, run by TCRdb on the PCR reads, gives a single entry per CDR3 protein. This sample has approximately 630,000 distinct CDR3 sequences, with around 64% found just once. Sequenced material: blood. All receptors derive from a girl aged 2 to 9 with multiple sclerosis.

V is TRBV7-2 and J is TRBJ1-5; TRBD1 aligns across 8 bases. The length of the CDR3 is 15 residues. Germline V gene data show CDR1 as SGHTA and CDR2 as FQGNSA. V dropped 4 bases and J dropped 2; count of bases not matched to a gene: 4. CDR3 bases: TGTGCCAGCAGCTCCCTGGGACAGGGCAATCAGCCCCAGCATTTT. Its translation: CASSSLGQGNQPQHF.

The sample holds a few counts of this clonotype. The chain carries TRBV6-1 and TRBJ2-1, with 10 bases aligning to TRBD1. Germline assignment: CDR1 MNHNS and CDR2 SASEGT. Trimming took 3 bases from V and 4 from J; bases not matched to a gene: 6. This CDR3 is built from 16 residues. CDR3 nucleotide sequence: TGTGCCAGCAGTGACGACAGGGGGCGAGGGTACAATGAGCAGTTCTTC. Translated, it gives CASSDDRGRGYNEQFF.

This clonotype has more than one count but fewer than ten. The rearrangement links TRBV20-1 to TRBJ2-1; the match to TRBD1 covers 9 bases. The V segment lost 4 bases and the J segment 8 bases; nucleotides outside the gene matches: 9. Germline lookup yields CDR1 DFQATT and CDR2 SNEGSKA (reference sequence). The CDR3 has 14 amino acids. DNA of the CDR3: TGCAGTGCTACGCCGGGACAGGGACGCGATGAGCAGTTCTTC. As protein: CSATPGQGRDEQFF.

In DNA, the CDR3 is TGTGCCAGCAGCTCACCGGGGAGGCCGGAGACCCAGTACTTC. It is translated as CASSSPGRPETQYF. This sequence joins TRBV6-2 or TRBV6-3 and TRBJ2-5; maybe TRBD2 (6 bases). V lost 6 bases and J lost 5, with 16 bases in between. From germline, CDR1 is MNHEY and CDR2 SVGEGT. The CDR3 contains 14 residues.

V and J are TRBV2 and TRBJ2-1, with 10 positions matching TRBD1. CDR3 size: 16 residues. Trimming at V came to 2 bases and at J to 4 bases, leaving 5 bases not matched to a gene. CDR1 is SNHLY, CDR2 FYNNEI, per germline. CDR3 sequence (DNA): TGTGCCAGCAGTGAATCTGGGACAGGGGATTACAATGAGCAGTTCTTC. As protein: CASSESGTGDYNEQFF. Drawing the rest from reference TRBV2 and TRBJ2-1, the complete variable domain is EPEVTQTPSHQVTQMGQEVILRCVPISNHLYFYWYRQILGQKVEFLVSFYNNEISEKSEIFDDQFSVERPDGSNFTLKIRSTKLEDSAMYFCASSESGTGDYNEQFFGPGTRLTVL.

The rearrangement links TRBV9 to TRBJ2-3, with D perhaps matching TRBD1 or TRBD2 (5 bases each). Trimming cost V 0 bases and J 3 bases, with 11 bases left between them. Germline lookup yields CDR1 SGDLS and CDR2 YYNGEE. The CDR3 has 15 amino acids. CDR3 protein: CASSVAGRETDTQYF. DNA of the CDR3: TGTGCCAGCAGCGTAGCTGGCAGGGAGACAGATACGCAGTATTTT. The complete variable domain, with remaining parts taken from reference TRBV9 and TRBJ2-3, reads DSGVTQTPKHLITATGQRVTLRCSPRSGDLSVYWYQQSLDQGLQFLIQYYNGEERAKGNILERFSAQQFPDLHSELNLSSLELGDSALYFCASSVAGRETDTQYFGPGTRLTVL.

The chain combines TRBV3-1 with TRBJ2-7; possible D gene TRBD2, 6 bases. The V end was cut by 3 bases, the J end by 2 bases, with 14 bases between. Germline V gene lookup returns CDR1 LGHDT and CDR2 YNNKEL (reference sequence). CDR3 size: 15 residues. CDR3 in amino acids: CASSQILASAYEQYF. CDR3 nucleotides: TGTGCCAGCAGCCAGATTCTAGCGTCGGCCTACGAGCAGTACTTC.

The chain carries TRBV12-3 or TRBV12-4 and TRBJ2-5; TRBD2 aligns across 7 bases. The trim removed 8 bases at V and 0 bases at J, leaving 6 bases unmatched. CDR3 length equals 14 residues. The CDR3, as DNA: TGTGCCAGCTCGGAGCGGGACTACCAAGAGACCCAGTACTTC. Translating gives CASSERDYQETQYF.

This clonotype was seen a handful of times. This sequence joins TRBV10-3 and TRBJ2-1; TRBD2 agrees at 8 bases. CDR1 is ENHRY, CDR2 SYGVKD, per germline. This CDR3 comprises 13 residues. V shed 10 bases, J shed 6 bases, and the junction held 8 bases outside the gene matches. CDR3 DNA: TGTGCCAGCCTCCCAACTAGCGGCAATGAGCAGTTCTTC. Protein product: CASLPTSGNEQFF.

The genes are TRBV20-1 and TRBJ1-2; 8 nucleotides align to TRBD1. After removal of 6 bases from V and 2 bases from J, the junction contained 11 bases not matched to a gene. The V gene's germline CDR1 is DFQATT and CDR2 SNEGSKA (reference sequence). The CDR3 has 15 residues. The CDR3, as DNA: TGCAGTGCCTTACTATACAGGGGGAAAAACTATGGCTACACCTTC. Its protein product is CSALLYRGKNYGYTF.

The CDR3 region is CASSQGQHNEKLFF. In DNA, the CDR3 is TGTGCCAGCAGCCAGGGACAGCATAATGAAAAACTGTTTTTT. The V and J genes are TRBV3-1 and TRBJ1-4, with 7 bases that match TRBD1. V lost 3 bases, J lost 4 bases, and 2 bases stayed unmatched. This CDR3 has 14 residues. Germline loops: CDR1 LGHDT, CDR2 YNNKEL (reference sequence).

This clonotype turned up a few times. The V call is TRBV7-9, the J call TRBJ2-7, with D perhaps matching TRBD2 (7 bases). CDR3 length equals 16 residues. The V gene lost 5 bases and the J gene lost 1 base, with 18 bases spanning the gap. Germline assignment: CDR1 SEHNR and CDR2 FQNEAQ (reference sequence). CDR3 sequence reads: CASSPGSRGLSYEQYF. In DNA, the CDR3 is TGTGCCAGCAGCCCCGGGTCGCGGGGGCTGTCCTACGAGCAGTACTTC.

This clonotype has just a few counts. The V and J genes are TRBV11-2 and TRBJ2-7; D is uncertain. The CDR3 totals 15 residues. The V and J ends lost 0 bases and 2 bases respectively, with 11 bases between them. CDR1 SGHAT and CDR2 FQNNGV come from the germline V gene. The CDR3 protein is CASSLDLQVTYEQYF. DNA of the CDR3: TGTGCCAGCAGCTTAGATCTCCAGGTGACCTACGAGCAGTACTTC.

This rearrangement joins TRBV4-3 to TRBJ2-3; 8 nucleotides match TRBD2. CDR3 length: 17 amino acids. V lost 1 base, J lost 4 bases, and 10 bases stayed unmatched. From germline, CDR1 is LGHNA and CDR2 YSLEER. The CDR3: CASSQVLAGGLPDTQYF. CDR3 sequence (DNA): TGCGCCAGCAGCCAAGTATTGGCGGGGGGCTTACCAGATACGCAGTATTTT.

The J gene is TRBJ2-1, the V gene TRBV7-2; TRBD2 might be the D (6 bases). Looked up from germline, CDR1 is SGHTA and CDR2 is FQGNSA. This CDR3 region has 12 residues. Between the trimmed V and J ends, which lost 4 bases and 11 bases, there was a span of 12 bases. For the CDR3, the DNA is TGTGCCAGCAGCTCGGAGGGGCTGCAGCAGTTCTTC. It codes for CASSSEGLQQFF.

The CDR3 bases are TGCGCCAGCAGTTTCGGGGAGGGGAACTACAATGAGCAGTTCTTC. Translation gives CASSFGEGNYNEQFF. The chain carries TRBV10-1 and TRBJ2-1; 7 nucleotides align to TRBD2. The CDR3 runs 15 residues. Germline assignment: CDR1 WNHNN and CDR2 SYGVQD (reference sequence). Losses at the gene ends were 5 bases for V and 3 bases for J; bases not matched to a gene: 7.

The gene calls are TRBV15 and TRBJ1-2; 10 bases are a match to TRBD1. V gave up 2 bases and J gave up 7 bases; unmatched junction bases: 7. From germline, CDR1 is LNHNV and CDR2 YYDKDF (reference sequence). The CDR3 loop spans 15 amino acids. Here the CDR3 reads CATSRSRGQGGGYTF. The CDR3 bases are TGTGCCACCAGCAGAAGCCGAGGACAGGGGGGTGGCTACACCTTC.

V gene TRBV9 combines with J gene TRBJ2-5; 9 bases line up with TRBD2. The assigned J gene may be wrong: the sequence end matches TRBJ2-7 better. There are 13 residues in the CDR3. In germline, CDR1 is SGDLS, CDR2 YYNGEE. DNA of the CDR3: TGTGCCAGCAGCGTAGATAGCGGGAGCGAGCAGTACTTC. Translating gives CASSVDSGSEQYF.

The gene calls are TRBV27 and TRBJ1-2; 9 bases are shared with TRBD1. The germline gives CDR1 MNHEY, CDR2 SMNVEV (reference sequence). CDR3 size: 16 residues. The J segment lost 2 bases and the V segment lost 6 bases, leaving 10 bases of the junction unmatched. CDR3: CASRPGQGWGNYGYTF. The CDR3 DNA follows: TGTGCCAGCAGGCCGGGACAGGGTTGGGGCAACTATGGCTACACCTTC.

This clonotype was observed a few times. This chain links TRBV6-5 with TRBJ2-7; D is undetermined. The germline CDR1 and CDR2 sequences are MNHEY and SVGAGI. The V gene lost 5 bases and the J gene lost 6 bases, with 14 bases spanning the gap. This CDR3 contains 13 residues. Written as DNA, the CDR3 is TGTGCCAGCAGTCTTTCCAAACCAGGCGAGCAGTACTTC. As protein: CASSLSKPGEQYF.

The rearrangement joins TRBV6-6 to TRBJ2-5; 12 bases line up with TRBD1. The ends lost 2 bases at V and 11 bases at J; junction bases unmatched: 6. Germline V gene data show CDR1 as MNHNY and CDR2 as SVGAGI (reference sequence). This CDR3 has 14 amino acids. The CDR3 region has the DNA TGTGCCAGCAGTTACACTGGGACAGGGGGCGGGCAGTACTTC. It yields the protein CASSYTGTGGGQYF.

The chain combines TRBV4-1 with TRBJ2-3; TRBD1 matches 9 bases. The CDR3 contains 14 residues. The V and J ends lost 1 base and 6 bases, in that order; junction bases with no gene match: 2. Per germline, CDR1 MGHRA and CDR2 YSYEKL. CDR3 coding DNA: TGCGCCAGCAGCCAAGTACAGGGGGCGGATACGCAGTATTTT. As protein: CASSQVQGADTQYF.

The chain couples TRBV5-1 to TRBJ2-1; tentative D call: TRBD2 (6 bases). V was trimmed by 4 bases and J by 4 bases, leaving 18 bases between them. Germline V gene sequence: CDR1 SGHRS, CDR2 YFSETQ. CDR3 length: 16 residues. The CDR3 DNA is TGCGCCAGCAGCGAGGGAGGTAGCGGAGCTTACAATGAGCAGTTCTTC. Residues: CASSEGGSGAYNEQFF.

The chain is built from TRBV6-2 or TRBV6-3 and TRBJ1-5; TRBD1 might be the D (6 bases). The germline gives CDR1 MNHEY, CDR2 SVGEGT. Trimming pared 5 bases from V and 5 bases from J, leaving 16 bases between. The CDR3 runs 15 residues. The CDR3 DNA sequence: TGTGCCAGCAGTCCTACCGACAGGTCCTATCAGCCCCAGCATTTT. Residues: CASSPTDRSYQPQHF.